Listed below are T cell receptor beta chains from one sample, sequenced in a study of blood T cell repertoires in COVID-19. The table came from immunoSEQ multiplex PCR; TCRdb's copy has only in-frame clones and leaves some out. The sample holds 75,000 to 95,000 clones, 75% to 90% seen once. Source material: peripheral blood. The receptor source for this set is a human donor in a cohort sampled during active COVID-19. Both conserved end residues are part of each CDR3. Fields, in order: J gene, V gene, clone size, D gene, CDR3 protein, CDR3 DNA. The D gene is left open where the match is weak. Size is stated for part of the rows, as once, few or many counts, or as a class when the clone is expanded.

J gene: TRBJ2-3
V gene: TRBV11-2
clone size: -
D gene: TRBD2
CDR3 protein: CTWTGGGADTQYF
CDR3 DNA: TGTACGTGGACGGGGGGGGGAGCAGATACGCAGTATTTT

J gene: TRBJ2-1
V gene: TRBV10-1
clone size: -
D gene: -
CDR3 protein: CASSDLGLEQFF
CDR3 DNA: TGCGCCAGCAGTGACCTGGGACTTGAGCAGTTCTTC

J gene: TRBJ1-2
V gene: TRBV7-9
clone size: -
D gene: TRBD1
CDR3 protein: CASSPRGGFYGYTF
CDR3 DNA: TGTGCCAGCAGTCCTCGAGGGGGCTTTTATGGCTACACCTTC

J gene: TRBJ2-7
V gene: TRBV27
clone size: -
D gene: -
CDR3 protein: CASSLGLQGYEQYF
CDR3 DNA: TGTGCCAGCAGTTTAGGCCTGCAGGGGTACGAGCAGTACTTC

J gene: TRBJ2-3
V gene: TRBV14
clone size: -
D gene: -
CDR3 protein: CASSQDDDVLRGRTDTQYF
CDR3 DNA: TGTGCCAGCAGCCAAGATGACGATGTCCTCAGGGGCCGCACAGATACGCAGTATTTT

J gene: TRBJ1-1
V gene: TRBV4-1
clone size: few
D gene: -
CDR3 protein: CASSQDLERPNTEAFF
CDR3 DNA: TGCGCCAGCAGCCAAGATCTAGAGAGACCGAACACTGAAGCTTTCTTT

J gene: TRBJ2-5
V gene: TRBV11-2
clone size: -
D gene: -
CDR3 protein: CASKPGAGRETQYF
CDR3 DNA: TGTGCCAGCAAACCAGGGGCAGGGAGAGAGACCCAGTACTTC

J gene: TRBJ2-2
V gene: TRBV30
clone size: -
D gene: TRBD2
CDR3 protein: CAVPGGWDTGELFF
CDR3 DNA: TGTGCCGTCCCCGGGGGGTGGGACACCGGGGAGCTGTTTTTT

J gene: TRBJ1-5
V gene: TRBV18
clone size: -
D gene: -
CDR3 protein: CASSPREGGNQPQHF
CDR3 DNA: TGTGCCAGCTCACCACGGGAAGGGGGCAATCAGCCCCAGCATTTT

J gene: TRBJ2-5
V gene: TRBV20-1
clone size: -
D gene: -
CDR3 protein: CSASRSTQETQYF
CDR3 DNA: TGCAGTGCTAGTCGCAGTACACAAGAGACCCAGTACTTC

J gene: TRBJ1-1
V gene: TRBV5-8
clone size: -
D gene: -
CDR3 protein: CASSLKGPGTEAFF
CDR3 DNA: TGTGCCAGCAGCTTGAAGGGGCCTGGGACTGAAGCTTTCTTT

J gene: TRBJ1-3
V gene: TRBV5-4
clone size: -
D gene: -
CDR3 protein: CASSLASAGSRNTIYF
CDR3 DNA: TGTGCCAGCAGCTTGGCGTCGGCGGGGTCAAGAAACACCATATATTTT

J gene: TRBJ2-7
V gene: TRBV19
clone size: few
D gene: TRBD2
CDR3 protein: CASKLGGTSSYEQYF
CDR3 DNA: TGTGCCAGTAAACTAGGAGGGACTAGCTCCTACGAGCAGTACTTC

J gene: TRBJ2-6
V gene: TRBV4-2
clone size: -
D gene: TRBD2
CDR3 protein: CASSQPPGLAGGTSGANVLTF
CDR3 DNA: TGTGCCAGCAGCCAACCGCCGGGACTAGCGGGCGGGACGTCTGGGGCCAACGTCCTGACTTTC

J gene: TRBJ1-2
V gene: TRBV5-4
clone size: few
D gene: -
CDR3 protein: CASSEGHTNYGYTF
CDR3 DNA: TGTGCCAGCAGCGAGGGACATACCAACTATGGCTACACCTTC

J gene: TRBJ2-5
V gene: TRBV19
clone size: -
D gene: TRBD1
CDR3 protein: CASSSDRVKETQYF
CDR3 DNA: TGTGCCAGTAGTTCGGACAGGGTAAAGGAGACCCAGTACTTC

J gene: TRBJ1-1
V gene: TRBV6-6
clone size: -
D gene: -
CDR3 protein: CASSPRGGRTEAFF
CDR3 DNA: TGTGCCAGCAGTCCCCGGGGGGGGAGGACTGAAGCTTTCTTT

J gene: TRBJ1-4
V gene: TRBV6-6
clone size: -
D gene: TRBD1
CDR3 protein: CASSRDSTNEKLFF
CDR3 DNA: TGTGCCAGCAGCCGGGACAGTACTAATGAAAAACTGTTTTTT

J gene: TRBJ2-2
V gene: TRBV5-1
clone size: once
D gene: -
CDR3 protein: CASSLALPPGELFF
CDR3 DNA: TGCGCCAGCAGCTTGGCACTTCCCCCCGGGGAGCTGTTTTTT

J gene: TRBJ1-1
V gene: TRBV4-1
clone size: -
D gene: -
CDR3 protein: CASSQEPGNTEAFF
CDR3 DNA: TGCGCCAGCAGCCAAGAACCAGGGAACACTGAAGCTTTCTTT

J gene: TRBJ1-6
V gene: TRBV14
clone size: -
D gene: -
CDR3 protein: CASSAQAVTLHF
CDR3 DNA: TGTGCCAGCAGCGCCCAAGCGGTGACCCTCCACTTT

J gene: TRBJ2-7
V gene: TRBV30
clone size: few
D gene: TRBD1
CDR3 protein: CAWSVGQGEAYEQYF
CDR3 DNA: TGTGCCTGGAGTGTAGGACAGGGCGAAGCCTACGAGCAGTACTTC

J gene: TRBJ1-1
V gene: TRBV19
clone size: -
D gene: -
CDR3 protein: CASSMGGNWDTEAFF
CDR3 DNA: TGTGCCAGTAGTATGGGGGGGAATTGGGACACTGAAGCTTTCTTT

J gene: TRBJ1-6
V gene: TRBV5-5
clone size: few
D gene: -
CDR3 protein: CASSLGSNNSPLHF
CDR3 DNA: TGTGCCAGCAGCTTGGGTAGTAATAATTCACCCCTCCACTTT

J gene: TRBJ1-1
V gene: TRBV29-1
clone size: -
D gene: -
CDR3 protein: CSARQELNTEAFF
CDR3 DNA: TGCAGCGCGAGACAGGAGTTGAACACTGAAGCTTTCTTT

J gene: TRBJ2-1
V gene: TRBV27
clone size: -
D gene: TRBD2
CDR3 protein: CASSPNGGVWSVYNEQFF
CDR3 DNA: TGTGCCAGCAGTCCGAATGGGGGGGTATGGTCCGTATACAATGAGCAGTTCTTC

J gene: TRBJ2-5
V gene: TRBV10-3
clone size: -
D gene: TRBD2
CDR3 protein: CAISGSGGAQETQYF
CDR3 DNA: TGTGCCATCAGTGGTAGCGGGGGGGCCCAAGAGACCCAGTACTTC